This TCR beta chain appears in the sequencing data of a study of T cell clonality in common variable immunodeficiency. This clone came up many times. Its antigen is not identified. The junction does not match germline at one end; this may be a read error. The read halts 3 residues ahead of the CDR3 end, with the missing end drawn from the germline J gene. Sequencing used immunoSEQ multiplex PCR; TCRdb keeps in-frame clones, though not all of them. Recorded here are approximately 51,000 clones, none singletons. CDR3 length equals 15 residues. CDR1 SGHDN and CDR2 FVKESK come from the germline V gene. General study results and limits: Fewer deletions and N-nucleotide insertions were reportedly seen in common variable immunodeficiency TCR beta sequences.

The material sequenced was peripheral blood mononuclear cells. The sequence came from a person aged 18 to 75 in good health. This chain joins TRBV14 and TRBJ2-3; 9 bases are shared with TRBD1. The DNA read from the CDR3 is TGTGCCAGCAGCCGCCGACAGGGGGGAACAGAGACG. Translation: CASSRRQGGTET. The whole CDR3 protein is CASSRRQGGTETQYF.